These 20 T cell receptor beta chains share one sample of origin, sequenced in a study of T cell responses to AZD1222 COVID-19 vaccine. Data came from immunoSEQ multiplex PCR; TCRdb stores just in-frame clones and leaves some out. This sample yields roughly 82,000 clones, of which around 84% are seen a single time; 13% belongs to the top ten. Specimen: peripheral blood, collected on day 0 of AZD1222 vaccination. These receptors came from an adult in good health.

The chain has TRBV9 and TRBJ1-3; a weak D match, TRBD1 (6 bases). The germline V and J ends were trimmed by 3 bases and 2 bases, with 9 bases remaining between them. The CDR3 length is 14 residues. Germline V gene data show CDR1 as SGDLS and CDR2 as YYNGEE. CDR3 protein: CASSGTATGNTIYF. CDR3 coding DNA: TGTGCCAGCAGCGGGACAGCGACTGGAAACACCATATATTTT.

The V gene is TRBV6-5, the J gene TRBJ2-1; 12 nucleotides match TRBD2. V shed 4 bases, J shed 7 bases, and the junction held 8 bases outside the gene matches. There are 16 residues in the CDR3. Germline V gene sequence: CDR1 MNHEY, CDR2 SVGAGI. This CDR3 is CASSSDLAGGQNEQFF. The CDR3 DNA sequence: TGTGCCAGCAGTTCGGATCTAGCGGGGGGGCAAAATGAGCAGTTCTTC.

V usage is TRBV7-2 and J usage is TRBJ2-5, with D hard to call. The V and J ends lost 0 bases and 2 bases respectively, with 7 bases between them. This CDR3 is 14 amino acids long. Per germline, CDR1 SGHTA and CDR2 FQGNSA. The CDR3 sequence is CASSLAGRQETQYF. The CDR3 DNA follows: TGTGCCAGCAGCTTAGCGGGCAGGCAAGAGACCCAGTACTTC. Full variable domain (outside the CDR3, taken from reference TRBV7-2 and TRBJ2-5): GAGVSQSPSNKVTEKGKDVELRCDPISGHTALYWYRQSLGQGLEFLIYFQGNSAPDKSGLPSDRFSAERTGGSVSTLTIQRTQQEDSAVYLCASSLAGRQETQYFGPGTRLLVL.

The chain is built from TRBV27 and TRBJ2-4; tentatively, D is TRBD1 (5 bases). CDR1 is MNHEY, CDR2 SMNVEV, per germline (reference sequence). The length of the CDR3 is 20 residues. V was shortened by 2 bases and J by 0 bases, with 23 bases between the two germline ends. The CDR3 coding sequence is TGTGCCAGCAGTTTAAGGGGTTGGGCGCGTGTCCTTGAAGCCAAAAACATTCAGTACTTC. It translates to CASSLRGWARVLEAKNIQYF.

This clone was detected a few times. The rearrangement links TRBV9 to TRBJ2-1; D is uncertain. This CDR3 has 14 amino acids. Germline V gene sequence: CDR1 SGDLS, CDR2 YYNGEE. V was cut by 7 bases and J by 4 bases, with 15 bases left in between. The DNA of the CDR3 is TGTGCCAGCGGGAAAGTCACCCTATACAATGAGCAGTTCTTC. Protein product: CASGKVTLYNEQFF. Together with reference TRBV9 and TRBJ2-1, the CDR3 gives the full variable domain: DSGVTQTPKHLITATGQRVTLRCSPRSGDLSVYWYQQSLDQGLQFLIQYYNGEERAKGNILERFSAQQFPDLHSELNLSSLELGDSALYFCASGKVTLYNEQFFGPGTRLTVL.

This CDR3 reads CASSLGQDDEQFF. The CDR3 bases are TGTGCCAGCAGCTTGGGACAGGATGATGAGCAGTTCTTC. The genes are TRBV5-4 and TRBJ2-1; tentative D call: TRBD1 (6 bases). Trimming removed 0 bases from V and 8 bases from J, with 9 bases in between. The germline V gene encodes CDR1 SGHNT and CDR2 YYREEE (reference sequence). The CDR3 extends over 13 amino acids.

The V call is TRBV5-4, the J call TRBJ1-2, with 8 bases identical to TRBD1. CDR1 SGHNT and CDR2 YYREEE come from the germline V gene (reference sequence). The CDR3 loop spans 16 amino acids. The trim removed 3 bases at V and 1 base at J, leaving 8 bases unmatched. In DNA form, the CDR3 reads TGTGCCAGCAGCTGGGGGGGGACAGGAGATAACTATGGCTACACCTTC. Translation: CASSWGGTGDNYGYTF.

This clone has more than one count but fewer than ten. The V and J genes are TRBV15 and TRBJ2-1; D is perhaps TRBD1 or TRBD2 (6 bases each). With 1 base removed from V and 9 bases from J, the gap between germline ends came to 10 bases. Per germline, CDR1 LNHNV and CDR2 YYDKDF (reference sequence). This CDR3 has 13 residues. CDR3 DNA sequence: TGTGCCACCAGCAGAGGGGGGGCCGGTGAGCAGTTCTTC. Protein sequence: CATSRGGAGEQFF.

This clone was seen once. The chain links TRBV7-2 to TRBJ2-2, with unresolved D. V shed 3 bases and J shed 8 bases, with 4 bases lying between them. Germline V gives CDR1 SGHTA, CDR2 FQGNSA. The CDR3 sequence is 11 residues long. CDR3 amino acids: CASSFVGELFF. The CDR3 nucleotides read TGTGCCAGCAGCTTTGTAGGGGAGCTGTTTTTT. Variable domain in full (rest from reference TRBV7-2 and TRBJ2-2): GAGVSQSPSNKVTEKGKDVELRCDPISGHTALYWYRQSLGQGLEFLIYFQGNSAPDKSGLPSDRFSAERTGGSVSTLTIQRTQQEDSAVYLCASSFVGELFFGEGSRLTVL.

The V gene is TRBV7-2, the J gene TRBJ2-1; 12 nucleotides align to TRBD2. V was pared by 6 bases and J by 2 bases, with 2 bases of the junction left unmatched. This CDR3 is built from 15 residues. The V gene's germline CDR1 is SGHTA and CDR2 FQGNSA. The CDR3 DNA reads TGTGCCAGCAGGACTAGCGGGGGTACCTACAATGAGCAGTTCTTC. It yields the protein CASRTSGGTYNEQFF. Filled out from reference TRBV7-2 and TRBJ2-1, the complete variable domain reads GAGVSQSPSNKVTEKGKDVELRCDPISGHTALYWYRQSLGQGLEFLIYFQGNSAPDKSGLPSDRFSAERTGGSVSTLTIQRTQQEDSAVYLCASRTSGGTYNEQFFGPGTRLTVL.

The chain couples TRBV6-2 or TRBV6-3 to TRBJ1-1; the D is unclear. V was shortened by 3 bases and J by 8 bases, with 10 bases between the two germline ends. CDR3 size: 12 residues. The germline V gene has CDR1 MNHEY and CDR2 SVGEGT. CDR3 region: CASSYEEQEAFF. CDR3 coding DNA: TGTGCCAGCAGTTATGAGGAGCAGGAAGCTTTCTTT.

The rearrangement uses TRBV28 and TRBJ1-2; D call uncertain. CDR1 and CDR2 from the germline V gene are MDHEN and SYDVKM. The CDR3 totals 13 residues. The germline V and J ends were trimmed by 2 bases and 4 bases, with 8 bases remaining between them. CDR3 sequence reads: CASSLAAVYGYTF. The CDR3 DNA reads TGTGCCAGCAGTTTAGCGGCAGTCTATGGCTACACCTTC.

The gene calls are TRBV5-8 and TRBJ2-7; D call uncertain. The CDR3 totals 15 residues. V shed 1 base and J shed 0 bases, with 11 bases lying between them. Germline CDR1 reads SGHTS; CDR2 reads YDEGEE. This CDR3 reads CASSLIGHTSYEQYF. DNA for the CDR3: TGTGCCAGCAGCTTGATTGGCCATACCTCCTACGAGCAGTACTTC.

This clone appeared a single time. This rearrangement joins TRBV7-3 to TRBJ2-2, with a tentative D call TRBD1 (5 bases). V lost 5 bases to trimming and J lost 0 bases, with 10 bases between them. The CDR3 contains 15 residues. Germline V gene sequence: CDR1 SGHTA, CDR2 FQGTGA. CDR3 in DNA: TGTGCCAGCAGCCCACAGGTCTCGAACACCGGGGAGCTGTTTTTT. Protein product: CASSPQVSNTGELFF. The complete variable domain, with remaining parts taken from reference TRBV7-3 and TRBJ2-2, reads GAGVSQTPSNKVTEKGKYVELRCDPISGHTALYWYRQSLGQGPEFLIYFQGTGAADDSGLPNDRFFAVRPEGSVSTLKIQRTERGDSAVYLCASSPQVSNTGELFFGEGSRLTVL.

The chain has TRBV7-9 and TRBJ2-7; tentative D call: TRBD1 (5 bases). The V end was cut by 5 bases, the J end by 3 bases, with 17 bases between. Looked up from germline, CDR1 is SEHNR and CDR2 is FQNEAQ (reference sequence). CDR3 size: 15 residues. The CDR3 DNA is TGTGCCAGCAGCACAGGCGCCGGTATATTCTACGAGCAGTACTTC. It specifies CASSTGAGIFYEQYF.

In nucleotides, the CDR3 is TGTGCCAGCAGTGAGGTTACGGGAGACACCGGGGAGCTGTTTTTT. It is translated as CASSEVTGDTGELFF. This chain uses TRBV2 with TRBJ2-2, with a tentative D call TRBD2 (6 bases). The V and J ends lost 3 bases and 3 bases respectively, with 11 bases between them. There are 15 residues in the CDR3. The germline V gene encodes CDR1 SNHLY and CDR2 FYNNEI.

V usage is TRBV3-1 (or the pseudogene TRBV3-2) and J usage is TRBJ2-3; 9 bases map to TRBD1. The CDR3 sequence is 14 residues long. Germline trimming cut 4 bases from V and 9 bases from J; bases unmatched to any gene: 8. CDR1 is LGHDT, CDR2 YNNKEL, per germline (reference sequence). DNA for the CDR3: TGTGCCAGCAGCCTCGACCTAACAGGGGGCACGCAGTATTTT. It encodes CASSLDLTGGTQYF.

The V gene is TRBV7-2, the J gene TRBJ1-2, with TRBD1 matching over 11 bases. CDR1 and CDR2 from the germline V gene are SGHTA and FQGNSA. CDR3 length: 15 amino acids. The V and J ends lost 2 bases and 8 bases, in that order; junction bases with no gene match: 7. CDR3 bases: TGTGCCAGCAGCTTATCCGGGGGACAGGGGGGCGGCTACACCTTC. Residues: CASSLSGGQGGGYTF.

This chain uses TRBV2 with TRBJ1-3; 7 bases agree with TRBD1. The V gene end was trimmed by 3 bases and the J gene end by 2 bases; junction bases not matched to a gene: 4. The CDR3 totals 15 residues. Germline values: CDR1 SNHLY, CDR2 FYNNEI. In nucleotides, the CDR3 is TGTGCCAGCAGTGAGCGACAGGGAACTGGAAACACCATATATTTT. This gives the protein CASSERQGTGNTIYF. The full variable domain, rest sourced from reference TRBV2 and TRBJ1-3, is EPEVTQTPSHQVTQMGQEVILRCVPISNHLYFYWYRQILGQKVEFLVSFYNNEISEKSEIFDDQFSVERPDGSNFTLKIRSTKLEDSAMYFCASSERQGTGNTIYFGEGSWLTVV.

The chain has TRBV5-4 and TRBJ1-6; D possibly corresponds to TRBD1 (6 bases). CDR1 is SGHNT, CDR2 YYREEE, per germline (reference sequence). The V gene lost 0 bases and the J gene lost 8 bases, with 9 bases spanning the gap. This CDR3 contains 14 residues. The CDR3 sequence is CASSLARGDSPLHF. CDR3 DNA: TGTGCCAGCAGCTTGGCCAGGGGTGATTCACCCCTCCACTTT.